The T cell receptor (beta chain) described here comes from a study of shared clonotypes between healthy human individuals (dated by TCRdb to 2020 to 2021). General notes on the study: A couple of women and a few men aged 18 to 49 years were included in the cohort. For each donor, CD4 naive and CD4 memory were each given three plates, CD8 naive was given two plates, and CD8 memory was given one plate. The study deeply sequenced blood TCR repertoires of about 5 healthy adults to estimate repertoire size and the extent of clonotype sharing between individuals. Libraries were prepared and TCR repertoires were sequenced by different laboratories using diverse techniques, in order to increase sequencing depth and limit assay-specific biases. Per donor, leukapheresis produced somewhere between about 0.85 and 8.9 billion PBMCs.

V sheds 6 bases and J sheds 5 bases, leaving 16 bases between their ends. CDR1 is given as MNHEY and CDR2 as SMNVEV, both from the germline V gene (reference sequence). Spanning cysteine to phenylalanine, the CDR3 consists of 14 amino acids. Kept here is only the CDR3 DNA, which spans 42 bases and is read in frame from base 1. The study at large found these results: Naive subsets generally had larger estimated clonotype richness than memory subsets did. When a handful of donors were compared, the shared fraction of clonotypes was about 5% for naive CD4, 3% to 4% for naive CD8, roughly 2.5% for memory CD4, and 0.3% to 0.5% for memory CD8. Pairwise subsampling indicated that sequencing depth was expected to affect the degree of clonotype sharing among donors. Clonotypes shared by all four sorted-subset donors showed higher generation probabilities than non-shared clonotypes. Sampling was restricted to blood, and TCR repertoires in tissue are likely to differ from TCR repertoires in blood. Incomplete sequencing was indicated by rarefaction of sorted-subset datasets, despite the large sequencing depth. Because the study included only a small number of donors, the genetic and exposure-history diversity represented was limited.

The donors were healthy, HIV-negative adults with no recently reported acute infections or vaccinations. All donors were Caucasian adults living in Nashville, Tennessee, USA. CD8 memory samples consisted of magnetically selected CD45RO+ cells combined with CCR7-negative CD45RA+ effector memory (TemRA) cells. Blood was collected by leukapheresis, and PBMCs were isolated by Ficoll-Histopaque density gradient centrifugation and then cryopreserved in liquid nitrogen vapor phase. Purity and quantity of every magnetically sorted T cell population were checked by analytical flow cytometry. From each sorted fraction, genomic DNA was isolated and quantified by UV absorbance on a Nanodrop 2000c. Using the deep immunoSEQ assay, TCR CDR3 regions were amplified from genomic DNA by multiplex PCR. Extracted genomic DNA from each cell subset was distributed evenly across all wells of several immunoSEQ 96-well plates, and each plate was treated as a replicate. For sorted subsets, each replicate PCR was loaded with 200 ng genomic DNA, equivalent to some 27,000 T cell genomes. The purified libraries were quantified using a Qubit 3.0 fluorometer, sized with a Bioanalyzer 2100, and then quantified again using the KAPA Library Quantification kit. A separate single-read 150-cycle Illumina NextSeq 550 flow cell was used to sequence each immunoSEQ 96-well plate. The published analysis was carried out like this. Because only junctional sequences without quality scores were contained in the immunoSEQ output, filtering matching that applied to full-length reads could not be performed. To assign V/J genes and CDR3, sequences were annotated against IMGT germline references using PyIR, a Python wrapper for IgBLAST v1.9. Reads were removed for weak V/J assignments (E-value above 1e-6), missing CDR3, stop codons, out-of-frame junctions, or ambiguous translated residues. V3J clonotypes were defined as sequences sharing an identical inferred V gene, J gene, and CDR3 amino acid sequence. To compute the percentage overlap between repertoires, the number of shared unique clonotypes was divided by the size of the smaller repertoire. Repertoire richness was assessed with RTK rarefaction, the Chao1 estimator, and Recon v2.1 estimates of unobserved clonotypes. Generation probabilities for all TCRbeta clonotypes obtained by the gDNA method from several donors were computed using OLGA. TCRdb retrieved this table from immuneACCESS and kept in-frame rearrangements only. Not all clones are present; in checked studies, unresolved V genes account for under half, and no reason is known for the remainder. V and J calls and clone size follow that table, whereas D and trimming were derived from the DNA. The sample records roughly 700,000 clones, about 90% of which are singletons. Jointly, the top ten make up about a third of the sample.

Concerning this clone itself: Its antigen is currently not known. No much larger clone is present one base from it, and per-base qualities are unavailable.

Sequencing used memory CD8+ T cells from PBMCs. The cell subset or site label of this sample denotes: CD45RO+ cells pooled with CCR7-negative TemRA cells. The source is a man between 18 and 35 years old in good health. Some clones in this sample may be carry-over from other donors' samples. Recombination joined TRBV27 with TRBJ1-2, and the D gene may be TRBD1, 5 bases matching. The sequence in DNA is TGTGCCAGCAGACGTTCGGGACCCCGTTATGGCTACACCTTC. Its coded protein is CASRRSGPRYGYTF.